A selection of T cell receptor beta chains follows, all from one sample in a study of T cells in Graves' hyperthyroidism and ophthalmopathy. TCRdb re-called the multiplex PCR reads through MiXCR, storing one row per CDR3 protein. This sample carries 540,000 or so distinct CDR3 sequences, 15% to 19% of them seen once, and the ten largest clones take about 7%. Sequencing was performed on blood. All receptors derive from a woman in her thirties with Graves' hyperthyroidism. Each CDR3 is given with its conserved first and last residue. A D gene is named only where the DNA matches it firmly. Expanded clones are given a class, and other clones once, few, many or no size at all.

TRBJ1-1 many NA 13 TRBV3-1 TGTGCCAGCAGCCAAGCTCTGAACACTGAAGCTTTCTTT CASSQALNTEAFF
TRBJ2-1 many NA 16 TRBV11-3 TGTGCCAGCAGCTTAGGGGGCGGAATCTCCTACAATGAGCAGTTCTTC CASSLGGGISYNEQFF
TRBJ2-5 many NA 14 TRBV7-6 TGTGCCAGCAGCTTAGCGACTGGGTCAGAGACCCAGTACTTC CASSLATGSETQYF
TRBJ1-1 many NA 11 TRBV5-1 TGCGCCAGCAGCTGGGGTGATGAAGCTTTCTTT CASSWGDEAFF
TRBJ2-1 many TRBD2 15 TRBV3-1 TGTGCCAGCAGCCAAGGGACTAGCAGGAACAATGAGCAGTTCTTC CASSQGTSRNNEQFF
TRBJ1-3 NA TRBD1 18 TRBV27 TGTGCCAGCAGCATCACCTCTCCGGGACAGGGACTTCTAAACACCATATATTTT CASSITSPGQGLLNTIYF
TRBJ2-1 many NA 15 TRBV5-1 TGCGCCAGCAGCAGCACCCCGAGCTCCTACAATGAGCAGTTCTTC CASSSTPSSYNEQFF
TRBJ2-7 few TRBD2 15 TRBV7-9 TGTGCCAGCAGCTTAATCTTTGGGAGGGGCAACGAGCAGTACTTC CASSLIFGRGNEQYF
TRBJ2-5 many TRBD1 19 TRBV27 TGTGCCAGCAGTTCCTACCGGGACAGGGGAAGGAGGAAACAAGAGACCCAGTACTTC CASSSYRDRGRRKQETQYF
TRBJ1-5 few TRBD1 15 TRBV15 TGTGCCACCAGCACGGGACAGGTCATCAATCAGCCCCAGCATTTT CATSTGQVINQPQHF
TRBJ2-2 NA NA 16 TRBV4-1 TGCGCCAGCAGCCAAGATCAGGGTCCGAGCACCGGGGAGCTGTTTTTT CASSQDQGPSTGELFF
TRBJ2-3 NA TRBD2 16 TRBV9 TGTGCCAGCAGCGTAACACCAGCGGGAGGAAAGAATACGCAGTATTTT CASSVTPAGGKNTQYF
TRBJ2-1 NA NA 15 TRBV20-1 TGCAGTGCTAGAGACGACTACGTAAGGATCAATGAGCAGTTCTTC CSARDDYVRINEQFF
TRBJ1-2 few NA 14 TRBV29-1 TGCAGCGTGGCTAGACAGGAGACGGACTATGGCTACACCTTC CSVARQETDYGYTF
TRBJ2-7 NA TRBD2 15 TRBV9 TGTGCCAGCAGCTCAGGACTAGCGGGAGAGTACGAGCAGTACTTC CASSSGLAGEYEQYF
TRBJ2-7 few NA 16 TRBV29-1 TGCAGCGTTGAAGAGGCTAAAGGCTTAATCTCCTACGAGCAGTACTTC CSVEEAKGLISYEQYF
TRBJ2-2 many TRBD2 21 TRBV7-9 TGTGCCAGCAGCCCCCACGGAGTCGGGCGCGGGAGGCAACAGAACACCGGGGAGCTGTTTTTT CASSPHGVGRGRQQNTGELFF
TRBJ1-5 few TRBD1 15 TRBV11-2 TGTGCCAGCAGCGTCGGGACAGGGTATAGTCAGCCCCAGCATTTT CASSVGTGYSQPQHF
TRBJ1-5 many NA 14 TRBV19 TGTGCCAGTAGTACCGGACAGCCCGATCAGCCCCAGCATTTT CASSTGQPDQPQHF
TRBJ2-1 many TRBD2 16 TRBV5-6 TGTGCCAGCAGCTTGGCCCCTAGCGGCCCCTACAATGAGCAGTTCTTC CASSLAPSGPYNEQFF
TRBJ1-5 NA TRBD1 14 TRBV6-2/TRBV6-3 TGTGCCAGCAGACCCTTGACAGGGGTTCAGCCCCAGCATTTT CASRPLTGVQPQHF
TRBJ1-4 NA NA 14 TRBV11-2 TGTGCCAGCAGCAGAATCGCAACTAATGAAAAACTGTTTTTT CASSRIATNEKLFF
TRBJ2-1 many TRBD2 15 TRBV20-1 TGCAGTGCTAGGACTAGCGGGCCACAAGGCGATGAGCAGTTCTTC CSARTSGPQGDEQFF
TRBJ2-1 many TRBD1 16 TRBV5-1 TGCGCCAGCAGCTCTGGACAGGGGGCTTGGCAGGGTGAGCAGTTCTTC CASSSGQGAWQGEQFF
TRBJ2-5 many NA 13 TRBV7-2 TGTGCCAGCAGCTTTTGGGGGCGGGAGACCCAGTACTTC CASSFWGRETQYF
TRBJ2-1 NA TRBD1 16 TRBV5-4 TGTGCCAGCAGCCCGAGCCGGGACAGGGGGCGCATAGAGCAGTTCTTC CASSPSRDRGRIEQFF
TRBJ2-3 few NA 13 TRBV9 TGTGCCAGCAGCGCCAGGGTTGGAGATACGCAGTATTTT CASSARVGDTQYF
TRBJ2-1 many TRBD1 15 TRBV27 TGTGCCAGCAGTTCACGACAGGGGGCCTTGAATGAGCAGTTCTTC CASSSRQGALNEQFF
TRBJ1-1 few NA 14 TRBV3-1 TGTGCCAGCAGCCAAGATCCGTCAGGTTTTGAAGCTTTCTTT CASSQDPSGFEAFF